This T cell receptor beta chain is drawn from a study of T cells in Graves' hyperthyroidism and ophthalmopathy. The study, taken as a whole, reports: Separating ophthalmopathy from stable hyperthyroidism was achieved by a 13 V-J model.

The germline CDR1 and CDR2 sequences are ENHRY and SYGVKD. There are 17 residues in the CDR3. Losses at the gene ends were 4 bases for V and 5 bases for J; bases not matched to a gene: 9. A note on this clonotype: Antigen specificity is unknown.

Amplification of TCR beta CDR3 regions was performed using RNA transcripts as template. With the HTBI primer set, the TCR CDR3 went through a first round of RT-PCR. From the multiplex PCR reads, TCRdb called clonotypes with MiXCR, one entry per CDR3 protein. The table lists 620,000 or so distinct CDR3 sequences, about 14% of them singletons. Sequenced input: blood. The chain couples TRBV10-3 to TRBJ2-3, with TRBD2 matching over 13 bases. The receptor comes from a woman between 45 and 65 years old with Graves' ophthalmopathy. CDR3 sequence (DNA): TGTGCCATCAGTGGGTCCTGGACTAGCGGGAGTATAGATACGCAGTATTTT. This codes for CAISGSWTSGSIDTQYF.